This T cell receptor beta chain is from a study of blood T cell repertoires in COVID-19 (dated by TCRdb to 2019 to 2021). In terms of the full investigation: Collaborator samples came from the United States, Italy and Spain and covered acute and convalescent phases of COVID-19. The repertoires were made available in a free public database intended to serve as a resource for research on the immune response to SARS-CoV-2. Nearly every sample came with metadata listing a de-identified subject ID, COVID-19 status, age in years and sex. HLA class I and class II types, where available, came from metadata supplied by the sample provider rather than from assay-based typing. Samples came from the ongoing ImmuneRACE study (first 160 participants) plus 1,254 subjects from 6 global collaborators. The material from the prospective study consisted of cDNA or gDNA derived from T cells, B-cell-depleted T cells, or PBMCs. The dataset comprised deeply sampled blood TCRbeta repertoires from subjects exposed to, actively infected with, or recovered from COVID-19.

Worth noting for this clone: The target of this receptor is not known. Base qualities are not recorded, but no much larger clone differs from it by a single base.

A second Seattle source provided samples from volunteer blood donors who had recovered from COVID-19. Each collaborating institution followed its own protocols to collect whole blood in K2EDTA tubes. For TCRbeta analysis, collaborators shipped samples in one of three forms: frozen whole blood, isolated PBMCs, or DNA extracted from either of those sample types. CDR1 and CDR2 (SGHDT, YYEEEE) derive from the germline V gene. Cut back by 0 bases and 2 bases, the V and J ends lie 6 bases apart. The CDR3 holds 13 amino acids from the cysteine to the phenylalanine. The sequence is cut down to CDR3 DNA, 39 bases in frame from base 1. Beyond this particular receptor, the publication reports: The quantity of clinical and demographic metadata differed by source and by participant and was supplied without curation.

TCRbeta CDR3 regions were amplified from genomic DNA using the immunoSEQ Assay, a bias-controlled multiplex PCR. The authors' pipeline ran thus. The number of nucleated cells in each sample was estimated by amplification of reference gene primers within the assay. To quantify the absolute abundance of each unique TCRbeta CDR3 rearrangement, sequence reads were collapsed and filtered. Productive Simpson clonality was computed per sample as the square root of Simpson's diversity index over productive rearrangements. Imported from immuneACCESS, the table was reduced by TCRdb to in-frame sequences with V and J called. These copies leave out some clones; in studies compared against another copy, an unresolved V gene accounts for under half, and the cause of the remainder is not known. V, J and clone size are those of that table, while D and trimming were read from the DNA. Within this sample are roughly 250,000 clones, with about 88% of them counted one time only. The leading ten clones occupy 2.1% of the sample.

The V and J genes are TRBV5-6 and TRBJ2-7, with the D gene not clear enough to name. This receptor was identified in a middle-aged woman who had recovered from COVID-19. The sequenced sample consisted of peripheral blood. The CDR3 here reads CASSLDSTYEQYF. The sequenced DNA: TGTGCCAGCAGCTTGGATAGCACCTACGAGCAGTACTTC.